Below, 8 T cell receptor beta chains from the same sample are listed, as sequenced in a study of OX40 agonist ivuxolimab in advanced cancers. Libraries were prepared by immunoSEQ multiplex PCR; TCRdb keeps only in-frame clonotypes and omits some of them. Of over 70,000 clones in the sample, approximately 78% were seen once. Specimen: CD4+ or CD8+ T cells sorted from blood, collected in a trial of the OX40 agonist ivuxolimab. Every receptor here comes from an adult with an advanced solid tumor such as melanoma, head and neck, liver or kidney cancer.

V is TRBV6-5 and J is TRBJ2-3; 9 bases match TRBD2. With V trimmed by 2 bases and J by 4 bases, 4 bases remained unmatched. The CDR3 is 15 amino acids. CDR1 is MNHEY and CDR2 is SVGAGI in the germline V gene. CDR3 sequence (DNA): TGTGCCAGCAGTTACCGCGGGAGGGTTTCAGATACGCAGTATTTT. Translating it yields CASSYRGRVSDTQYF.

This chain links TRBV6-6 with TRBJ2-1; D possibly corresponds to TRBD1 (6 bases). CDR1 MNHNY and CDR2 SVGAGI come from the germline V gene (reference sequence). The CDR3 length is 14 residues. Trimming cost V 8 bases and J 2 bases, with 13 bases left between them. In nucleotides, the CDR3 is TGTGCCAGCTCCGGGCAGGGGCCCTACAATGAGCAGTTCTTC. This encodes CASSGQGPYNEQFF.

The V gene is TRBV6-6, the J gene TRBJ2-7, with D possibly matching TRBD2 (6 bases). Germline CDR1 MNHNY, CDR2 SVGAGI (reference sequence). Trimming took off 6 bases at V and 3 bases at J, with 9 bases between the two ends. The CDR3 has 12 amino acids. Here the CDR3 DNA reads TGTGCCAGCAGGGGCGGGGACTACGAGCAGTACTTC. Its translation is CASRGGDYEQYF.

This chain joins TRBV7-9 and TRBJ1-1; 11 bases are a match to TRBD1. The junction had 7 bases not matched to a gene; V was cut back by 6 bases and J by 1 base. This CDR3 has 16 amino acids. The germline CDR1 and CDR2 sequences are SEHNR and FQNEAQ (reference sequence). CDR3 sequence: CASRAGTGGSNTEAFF. In nucleotides, the CDR3 is TGTGCCAGCAGGGCCGGGACAGGGGGATCGAACACTGAAGCTTTCTTT.

The CDR3 region is CASSYVFERDVEQFF. The CDR3 nucleotides read TGTGCCAGCAGTTATGTTTTCGAGCGGGACGTGGAGCAGTTCTTC. The J gene is TRBJ2-1, the V gene TRBV6-8; TRBD2 agrees at 7 bases. CDR1 is MNHGY, CDR2 SAAAGT, per germline. There are 15 residues in the CDR3. V lost 3 bases to trimming and J lost 10 bases; unmatched junction nucleotides: 12.

The J gene is TRBJ2-3, the V gene TRBV10-1; 7 bases are shared with TRBD2. Germline values: CDR1 WNHNN, CDR2 SYGVQD (reference sequence). J was trimmed by 14 bases and V by 4 bases; bases with no gene match: 9. This CDR3 is built from 12 residues. The CDR3 is CASSGGGSNLYF. In DNA, the CDR3 is TGCGCCAGCAGTGGAGGCGGGAGCAACCTGTATTTT.

The CDR3 loop is CASSPLDRGGGKNIQYF. In DNA, the CDR3 is TGCGCCAGCAGCCCCCTTGACAGGGGGGGAGGCAAAAACATTCAGTACTTC. This chain links TRBV4-1 with TRBJ2-4, with TRBD1 matching over 9 bases. The CDR3 has 17 residues. J gave up 3 bases and V 4 bases, and 10 bases lay outside the gene matches. Germline values: CDR1 MGHRA, CDR2 YSYEKL.

This clone was observed once. The chain employs TRBV28 and TRBJ1-5; weak D call: TRBD1 (5 bases). CDR3 length: 14 residues. The V end lost 5 bases, the J end lost 2 bases, and 10 bases lay between the germline ends. Per the germline V gene, CDR1 is MDHEN and CDR2 is SYDVKM. Here the CDR3 DNA reads TGTGCCAGCAGTCCCGGGGGGGGCAATCAGCCCCAGCATTTT. Protein product: CASSPGGGNQPQHF.